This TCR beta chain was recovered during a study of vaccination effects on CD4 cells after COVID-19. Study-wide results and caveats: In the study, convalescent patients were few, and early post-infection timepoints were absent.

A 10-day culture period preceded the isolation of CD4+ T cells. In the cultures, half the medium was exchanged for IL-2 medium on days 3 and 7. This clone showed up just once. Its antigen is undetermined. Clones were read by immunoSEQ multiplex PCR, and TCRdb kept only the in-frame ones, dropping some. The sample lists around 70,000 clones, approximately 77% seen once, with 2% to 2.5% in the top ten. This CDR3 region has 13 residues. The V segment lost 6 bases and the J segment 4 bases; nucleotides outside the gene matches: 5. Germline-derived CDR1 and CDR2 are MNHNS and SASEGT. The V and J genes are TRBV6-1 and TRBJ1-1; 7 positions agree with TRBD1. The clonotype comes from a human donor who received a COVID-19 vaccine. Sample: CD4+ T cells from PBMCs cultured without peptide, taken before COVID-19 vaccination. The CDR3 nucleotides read TGTGCCAGCAGCCTCGGGACAGCCACTGAAGCTTTCTTT. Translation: CASSLGTATEAFF.